This T cell receptor (beta chain) was sequenced during a study of CD8+CD57+ T cells in acquired aplastic anemia. The study, taken as a whole, reports: The study found no significant CD8+ Simpson's diversity difference between patients and controls.

Germline CDR1 is SGDLS and CDR2 is YYNGEE. Trimming left V 0 bases short and J 4 bases short, with 7 bases between. The CDR3 length is 13 residues. TCR beta VDJ and CDR3 profiles were obtained from a genomic DNA template. TCRdb fed the reads into MiXCR, producing one record per CDR3 protein. The data contain 300,000 or so distinct CDR3 sequences, about 50% of them singletons. Regarding this clonotype: No antigen is known for it.

By flow cytometry, patients selected for sequencing had shown an expansion of CD8+CD57+ cells. Prior therapy had not been administered to any patient at the time of blood sampling. Sample: sorted CD4+, CD8+, or CD8+CD57+ T cells (not recorded which) from PBMCs. The chain couples TRBV9 to TRBJ2-5; D is unresolved. The receptor was isolated from a human donor with aplastic anemia. This CDR3 reads CASSVGTAETQYF. The CDR3 DNA reads TGTGCCAGCAGCGTAGGTACGGCAGAGACCCAGTACTTC.